This record covers a single TCR beta chain. As for time point: after dendritic cell vaccination, including at tumor progression/relapse. The data originate from a study of glioma-infiltrating T cells after dendritic cell vaccination. CDR1 is SEHNR and CDR2 is FQNEAQ in the germline V gene (reference sequence). V lost 5 bases, J lost 3 bases, and 7 bases stayed unmatched. The length of the CDR3 is 15 residues. This table comes from immunoSEQ multiplex PCR, and its TCRdb copy is limited to in-frame clones, with some not included. The table shows 90,000 to 95,000 clones, with roughly 77% occurring only once.

This specimen consisted of blood, obtained after dendritic cell vaccination. The receptor was isolated from a human donor with glioblastoma. The rearrangement links TRBV7-9 to TRBJ1-2; 9 bases fit TRBD1. The CDR3 sequence: CASSLGTGTDYGYTF. For the CDR3, the DNA is TGTGCCAGCAGCCTTGGGACAGGGACGGACTATGGCTACACCTTC.